This TCR beta chain was identified during a study of control samples from healthy donors and cancer patients. Sequencing was performed with immunoSEQ multiplex PCR; in TCRdb, only in-frame clones are kept and a portion is missing. The sample holds 170,000 or so clones, 80% to 95% seen once. The receptor's source is a woman aged 40 to 50 in good health. The sequenced material came from blood.

The CDR3 protein is CASSLGTGLYEQYF. In nucleotides, the CDR3 is TGTGCCAGCAGCTTGGGGACGGGCCTCTACGAGCAGTACTTC. The chain couples TRBV5-6 to TRBJ2-7; no reliable D call. Trimming cost V 0 bases and J 3 bases, with 10 bases left between them. The germline CDR1 and CDR2 sequences are SGHDT and YYEEEE. This CDR3 is built from 14 residues.